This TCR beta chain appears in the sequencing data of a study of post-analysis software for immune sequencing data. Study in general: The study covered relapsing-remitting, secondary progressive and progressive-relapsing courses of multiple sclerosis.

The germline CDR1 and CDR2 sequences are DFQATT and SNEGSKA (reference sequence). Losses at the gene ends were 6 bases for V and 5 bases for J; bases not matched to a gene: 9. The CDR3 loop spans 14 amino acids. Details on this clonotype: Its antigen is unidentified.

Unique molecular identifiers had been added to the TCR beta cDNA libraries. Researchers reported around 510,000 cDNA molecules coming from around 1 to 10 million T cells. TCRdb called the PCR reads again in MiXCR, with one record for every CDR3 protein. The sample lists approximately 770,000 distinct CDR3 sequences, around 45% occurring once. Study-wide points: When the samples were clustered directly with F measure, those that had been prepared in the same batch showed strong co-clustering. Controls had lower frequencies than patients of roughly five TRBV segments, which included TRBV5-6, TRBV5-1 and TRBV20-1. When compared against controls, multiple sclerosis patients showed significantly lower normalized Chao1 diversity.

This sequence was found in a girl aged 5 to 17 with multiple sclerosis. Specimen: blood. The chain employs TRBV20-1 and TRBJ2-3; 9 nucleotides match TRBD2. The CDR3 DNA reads TGCAGTGCCGCTCTAGCGGGAAAAGGAGATACGCAGTATTTT. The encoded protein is CSAALAGKGDTQYF.